This T cell receptor (beta chain) was retrieved from a study of T cells in Graves' hyperthyroidism and ophthalmopathy. Template material for amplifying TCR beta CDR3 regions consisted of RNA transcripts. Researchers ran a first-round RT-PCR on the TCR CDR3 using the HTBI primer set. MiXCR was run by TCRdb on the multiplex PCR reads, yielding one entry per CDR3 protein. The sample has a few hundred thousand distinct CDR3 sequences; around 15% are singletons. The CDR3 is made up of 14 amino acids. The V segment lost 4 bases and the J segment 4 bases; nucleotides outside the gene matches: 4. The germline gives CDR1 SGDLS, CDR2 YYNGEE. Overall study findings and caveats: A 13 V-J signature model discriminated ophthalmopathy versus stable hyperthyroidism. The majority of expanded thyroid clonotypes above 0.001 also appeared in blood.

Ophthalmopathy patients all had a Clinical Activity Score of at least 3, a NOSPECS grade of at least 4 and disease under 3 months old. Clinicians diagnosed patients from clinical symptoms, serum thyroxine and TRAb, thyroid ultrasound and orbital computed tomography. Notes on this clonotype: Its antigen is unidentified.

Input material: blood. The rearrangement uses TRBV9 and TRBJ2-7; 11 bases line up with TRBD1. The TCR originated in a woman in her twenties or thirties with Graves' ophthalmopathy. CDR3 bases: TGTGCCAGCAGCATCGGGACAGGGGGGTACGAGCAGTACTTC. Its protein product is CASSIGTGGYEQYF. The full variable domain, completed using reference TRBV9 and TRBJ2-7, is DSGVTQTPKHLITATGQRVTLRCSPRSGDLSVYWYQQSLDQGLQFLIQYYNGEERAKGNILERFSAQQFPDLHSELNLSSLELGDSALYFCASSIGTGGYEQYFGPGTRLTVT.